The entry below gives a single T cell receptor (beta chain) sequence along with its context. Its antigen is not identified. Compared with germline, one end of the junction differs, possibly owing to a read error. Extraction and reverse transcription of RNA yielded cDNA as the sequencing template. Repertoires were generated with immunoSEQ multiplex PCR, while TCRdb's copy carries only in-frame clones and drops some. The data show some 150,000 clones, roughly 50% seen once. The sample is drawn from a study of CD8+ T cells in alopecia areata. Study context: The protocol delivered tofacitinib for 6 to 18 months, then withdrew it for 6 months.

Findings and caveats of the study: In scalp and blood, many expanded lesional clones persisted during tofacitinib. Significant decreases in scalp clonality and expanded CD8+ clones followed tofacitinib treatment.

The treatment here: oral pan-JAK inhibitor, 5-10 mg twice daily. Alopecia areata patients had lesional scalp punch biopsies and peripheral blood taken from them. The CDR3 is made up of 17 amino acids. Germline V CDR1 and CDR2: SGHDN, FVKESK. This TCR came from a human donor with alopecia areata. The V call is TRBV14, the J call TRBJ2-7; 7 bases are a match to TRBD2. This specimen was CD4+ T cells sorted from blood, taken between weeks 55 and 65, from a patient treated with tofacitinib. The CDR3 sequence is CASSQFPMPGLPSIPDF. The DNA of the CDR3 is TGTGCCAGCAGCCAATTCCCCATGCCGGGACTACCTTCTATTCCCGACTTC.